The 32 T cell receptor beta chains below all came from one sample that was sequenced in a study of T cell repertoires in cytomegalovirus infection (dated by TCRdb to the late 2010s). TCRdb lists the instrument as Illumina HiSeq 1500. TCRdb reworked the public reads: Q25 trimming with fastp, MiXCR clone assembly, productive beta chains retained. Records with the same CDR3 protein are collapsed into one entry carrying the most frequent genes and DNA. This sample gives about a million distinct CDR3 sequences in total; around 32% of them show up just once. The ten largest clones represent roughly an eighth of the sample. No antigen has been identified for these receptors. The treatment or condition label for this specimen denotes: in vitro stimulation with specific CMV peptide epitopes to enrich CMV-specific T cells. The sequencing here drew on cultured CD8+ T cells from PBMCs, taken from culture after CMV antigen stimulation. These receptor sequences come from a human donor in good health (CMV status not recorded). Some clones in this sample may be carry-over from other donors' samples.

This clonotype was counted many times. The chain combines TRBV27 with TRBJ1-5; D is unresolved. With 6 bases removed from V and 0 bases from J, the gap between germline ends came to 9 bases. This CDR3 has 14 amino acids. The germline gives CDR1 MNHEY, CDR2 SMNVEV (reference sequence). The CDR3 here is CASRPLGSNQPQHF. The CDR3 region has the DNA TGTGCCAGCAGGCCCCTCGGTAGCAATCAGCCCCAGCATTTT.

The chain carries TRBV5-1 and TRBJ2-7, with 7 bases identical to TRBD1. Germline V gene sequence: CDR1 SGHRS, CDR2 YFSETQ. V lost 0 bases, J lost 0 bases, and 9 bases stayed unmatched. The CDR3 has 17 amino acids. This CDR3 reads CASSLDYLTGISYEQYF. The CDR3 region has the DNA TGCGCCAGCAGCTTGGATTACTTGACAGGGATCTCCTACGAGCAGTACTTC.

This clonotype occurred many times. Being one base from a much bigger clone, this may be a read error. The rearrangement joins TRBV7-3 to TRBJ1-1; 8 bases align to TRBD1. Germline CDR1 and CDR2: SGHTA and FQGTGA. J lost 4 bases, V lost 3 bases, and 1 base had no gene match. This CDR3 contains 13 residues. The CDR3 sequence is CASSFGTGTEAFF. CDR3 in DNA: TGTGCCAGCAGCTTCGGGACAGGCACTGAAGCTTTCTTT.

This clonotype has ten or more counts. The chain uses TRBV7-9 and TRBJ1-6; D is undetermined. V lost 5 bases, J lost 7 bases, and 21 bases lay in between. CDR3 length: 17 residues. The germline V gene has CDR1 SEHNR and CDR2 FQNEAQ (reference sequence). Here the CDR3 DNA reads TGTGCCAGCAGCCGAAGGGAATTGGCACGGTGGAATTCACCCCTCCACTTT. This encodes CASSRRELARWNSPLHF.

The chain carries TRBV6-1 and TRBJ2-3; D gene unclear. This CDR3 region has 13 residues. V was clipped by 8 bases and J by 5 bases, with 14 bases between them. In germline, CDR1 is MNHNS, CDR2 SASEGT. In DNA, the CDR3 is TGTGCCAGCTCCCTAGGTGGCGAAGATACGCAGTATTTT. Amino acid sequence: CASSLGGEDTQYF.

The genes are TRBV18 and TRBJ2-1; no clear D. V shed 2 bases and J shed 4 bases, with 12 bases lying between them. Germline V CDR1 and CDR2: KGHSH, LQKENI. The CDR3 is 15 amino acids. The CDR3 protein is CASSPDNSLYNEQFF. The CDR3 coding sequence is TGTGCCAGCTCACCAGATAACAGCCTATACAATGAGCAGTTCTTC.

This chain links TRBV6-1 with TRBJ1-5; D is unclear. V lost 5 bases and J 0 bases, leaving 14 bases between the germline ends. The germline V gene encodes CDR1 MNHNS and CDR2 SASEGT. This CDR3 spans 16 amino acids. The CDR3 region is CASSPNRHNSNQPQHF. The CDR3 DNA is TGTGCCAGCAGTCCCAATAGACATAATAGCAATCAGCCCCAGCATTTT.

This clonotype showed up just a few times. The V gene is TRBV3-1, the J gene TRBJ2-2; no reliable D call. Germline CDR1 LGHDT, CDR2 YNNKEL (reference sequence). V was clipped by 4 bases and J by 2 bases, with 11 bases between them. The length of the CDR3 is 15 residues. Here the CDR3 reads CASSPEYKNTGELFF. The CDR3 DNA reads TGTGCCAGCAGCCCCGAATACAAAAACACCGGGGAGCTGTTTTTT.

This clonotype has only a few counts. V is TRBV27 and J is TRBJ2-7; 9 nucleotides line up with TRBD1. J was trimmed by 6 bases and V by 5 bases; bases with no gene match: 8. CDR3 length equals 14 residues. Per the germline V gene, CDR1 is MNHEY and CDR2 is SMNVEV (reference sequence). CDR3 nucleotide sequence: TGTGCCAGCAGTGCCGGGACAGGGCTAATCGAGCAGTACTTC. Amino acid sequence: CASSAGTGLIEQYF.

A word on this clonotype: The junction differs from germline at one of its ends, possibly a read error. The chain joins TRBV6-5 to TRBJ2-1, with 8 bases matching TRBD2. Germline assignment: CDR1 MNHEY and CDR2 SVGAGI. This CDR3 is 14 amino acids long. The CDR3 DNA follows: TGTGCCAACAGTCCCTTTTTCCTAGCGGGCGAGCAGTTCTTC. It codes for CANSPFFLAGEQFF.

The CDR3 loop is CASSHDERDYKETQYF. The CDR3 DNA sequence: TGTGCCAGCAGTCACGATGAACGGGATTATAAAGAGACCCAGTACTTC. This sequence joins TRBV6-5 and TRBJ2-5; D perhaps matches TRBD2 (5 bases). The germline gives CDR1 MNHEY, CDR2 SVGAGI. V lost 5 bases and J 3 bases, leaving 19 bases between the germline ends. CDR3 length equals 16 residues.

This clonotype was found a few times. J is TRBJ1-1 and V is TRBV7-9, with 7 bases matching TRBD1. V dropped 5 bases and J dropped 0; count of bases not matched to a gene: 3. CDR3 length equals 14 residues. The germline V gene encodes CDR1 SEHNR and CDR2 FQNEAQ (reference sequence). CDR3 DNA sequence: TGTGCCAGCAGCGACAGGGCCTTGAACACTGAAGCTTTCTTT. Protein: CASSDRALNTEAFF.

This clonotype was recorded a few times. CDR3 amino acids: CSAPSPGQVPVEIEETQYF. The CDR3 DNA sequence: TGCAGTGCTCCATCCCCGGGACAGGTCCCGGTAGAGATCGAAGAGACCCAGTACTTC. V usage is TRBV20-1 and J usage is TRBJ2-5; 8 positions match TRBD1. Germline trimming cut 5 bases from V and 3 bases from J; bases unmatched to any gene: 23. The CDR3 is 19 amino acids. Germline loops: CDR1 DFQATT, CDR2 SNEGSKA (reference sequence).

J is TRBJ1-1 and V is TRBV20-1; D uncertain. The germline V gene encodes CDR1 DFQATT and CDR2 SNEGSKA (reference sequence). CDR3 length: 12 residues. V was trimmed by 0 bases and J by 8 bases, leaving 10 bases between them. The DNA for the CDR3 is TGCAGTGCTAGAGATTTGGTAGGGGAAGCTTTCTTT. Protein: CSARDLVGEAFF.

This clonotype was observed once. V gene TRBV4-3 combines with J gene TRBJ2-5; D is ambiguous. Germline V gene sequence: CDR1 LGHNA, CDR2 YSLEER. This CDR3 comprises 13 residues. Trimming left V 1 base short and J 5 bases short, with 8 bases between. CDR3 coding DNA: TGCGCCAGCAGCCAAGGCCTTTATGAGACCCAGTACTTC. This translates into CASSQGLYETQYF.

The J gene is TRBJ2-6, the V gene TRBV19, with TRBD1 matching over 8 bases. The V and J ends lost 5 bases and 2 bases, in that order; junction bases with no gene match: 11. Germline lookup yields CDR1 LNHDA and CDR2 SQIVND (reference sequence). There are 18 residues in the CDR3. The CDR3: CASSARQGNGTGANVLTF. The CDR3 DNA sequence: TGTGCCAGTAGTGCGAGACAGGGGAATGGTACTGGGGCCAACGTCCTGACTTTC.

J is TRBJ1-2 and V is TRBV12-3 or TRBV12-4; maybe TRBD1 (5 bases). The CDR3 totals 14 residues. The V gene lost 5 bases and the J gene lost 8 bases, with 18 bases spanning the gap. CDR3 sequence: CASSLIVGVRGYTF. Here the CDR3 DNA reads TGTGCCAGCAGTCTCATTGTGGGGGTCCGGGGCTACACCTTC.

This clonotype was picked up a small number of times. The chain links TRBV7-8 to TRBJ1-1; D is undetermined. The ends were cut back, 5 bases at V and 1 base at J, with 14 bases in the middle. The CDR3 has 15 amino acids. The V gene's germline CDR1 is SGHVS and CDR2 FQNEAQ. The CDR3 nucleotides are TGTGCCAGCAGCAGAGCCGCCCGGGGGAACACTGAAGCTTTCTTT. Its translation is CASSRAARGNTEAFF. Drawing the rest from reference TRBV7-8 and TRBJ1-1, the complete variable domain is GAGVSQSPRYKVAKRGQDVALRCDPISGHVSLFWYQQALGQGPEFLTYFQNEAQLDKSGLPSDRFFAERPEGSVSTLKIQRTQQEDSAVYLCASSRAARGNTEAFFGQGTRLTVV.

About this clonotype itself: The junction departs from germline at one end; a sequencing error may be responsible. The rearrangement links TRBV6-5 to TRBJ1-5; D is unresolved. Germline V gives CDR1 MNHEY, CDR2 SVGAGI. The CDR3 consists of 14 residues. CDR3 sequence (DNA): TGTGTCAGCAGCCAAGCAGAGACCAATCAGCCCCAGCATTTT. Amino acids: CVSSQAETNQPQHF.

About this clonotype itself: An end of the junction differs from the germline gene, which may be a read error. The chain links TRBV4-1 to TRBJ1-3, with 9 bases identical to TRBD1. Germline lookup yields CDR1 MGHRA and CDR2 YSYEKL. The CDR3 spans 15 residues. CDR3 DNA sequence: TGTGCCAGCAGCGAGGGACAGGGTCCTGGAAACACCATATATTTT. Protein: CASSEGQGPGNTIYF.

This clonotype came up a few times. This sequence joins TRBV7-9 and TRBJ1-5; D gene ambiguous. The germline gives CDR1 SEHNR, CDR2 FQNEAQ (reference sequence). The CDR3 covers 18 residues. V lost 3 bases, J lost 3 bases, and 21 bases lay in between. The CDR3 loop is CASSFSNGSSPSNQPQHF. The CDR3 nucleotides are TGTGCCAGCAGCTTCAGTAACGGGTCCTCTCCATCCAATCAGCCCCAGCATTTT.

In DNA form, the CDR3 reads TGTGCCAGCAGTACCCCCGAGGATACGCAGTATTTT. This gives the protein CASSTPEDTQYF. The V gene is TRBV6-2 or TRBV6-3, the J gene TRBJ2-3, with D hard to call. V was trimmed by 5 bases and J by 6 bases, leaving 9 bases between them. The CDR3 contains 12 residues. CDR1 and CDR2 (germline): MNHEY, SVGEGT.

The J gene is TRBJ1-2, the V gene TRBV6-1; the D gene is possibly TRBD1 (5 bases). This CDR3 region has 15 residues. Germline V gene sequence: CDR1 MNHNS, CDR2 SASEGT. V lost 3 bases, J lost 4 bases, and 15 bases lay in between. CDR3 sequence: CASSEGPQGSYGYTF. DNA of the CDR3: TGTGCCAGCAGTGAGGGTCCTCAGGGATCCTATGGCTACACCTTC.

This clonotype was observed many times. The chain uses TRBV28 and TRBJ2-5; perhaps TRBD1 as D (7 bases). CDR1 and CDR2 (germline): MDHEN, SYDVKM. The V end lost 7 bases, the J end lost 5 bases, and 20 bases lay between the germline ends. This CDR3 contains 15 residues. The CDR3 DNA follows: TGTGCCAGCACCCTGGGGTTCTCAGGGGGGGAGACCCAGTACTTC. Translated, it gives CASTLGFSGGETQYF.

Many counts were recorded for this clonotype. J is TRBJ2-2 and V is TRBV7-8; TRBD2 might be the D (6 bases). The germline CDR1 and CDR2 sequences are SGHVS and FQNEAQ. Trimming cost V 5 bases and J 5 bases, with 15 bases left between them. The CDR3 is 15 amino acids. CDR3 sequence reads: CASSPRVRGTGELFF. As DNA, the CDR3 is TGTGCCAGCAGCCCTAGGGTCCGGGGGACCGGGGAGCTGTTTTTT.

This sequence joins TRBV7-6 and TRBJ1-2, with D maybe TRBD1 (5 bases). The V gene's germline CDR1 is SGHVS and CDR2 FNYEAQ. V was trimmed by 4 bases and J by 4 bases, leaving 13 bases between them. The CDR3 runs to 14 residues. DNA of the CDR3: TGTGCCAGCAGCTCCTCCGCCGGGGGCTATGGCTACACCTTC. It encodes CASSSSAGGYGYTF.

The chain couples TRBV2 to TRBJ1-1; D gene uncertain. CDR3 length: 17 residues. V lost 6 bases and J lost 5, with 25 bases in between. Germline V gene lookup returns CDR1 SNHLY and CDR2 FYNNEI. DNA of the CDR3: TGTGCCAGCAGGATAGAGGGAGGTCGGGGTCGGAGGACTGAAGCTTTCTTT. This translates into CASRIEGGRGRRTEAFF. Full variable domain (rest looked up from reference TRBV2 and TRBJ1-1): EPEVTQTPSHQVTQMGQEVILRCVPISNHLYFYWYRQILGQKVEFLVSFYNNEISEKSEIFDDQFSVERPDGSNFTLKIRSTKLEDSAMYFCASRIEGGRGRRTEAFFGQGTRLTVV.

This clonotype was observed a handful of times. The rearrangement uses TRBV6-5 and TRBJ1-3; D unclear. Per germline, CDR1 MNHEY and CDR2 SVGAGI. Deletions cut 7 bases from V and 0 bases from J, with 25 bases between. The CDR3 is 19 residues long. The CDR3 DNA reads TGTGCCAGCACTTATGGGCCCTTCTTCGACACGAGCTCTGGAAACACCATATATTTT. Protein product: CASTYGPFFDTSSGNTIYF.

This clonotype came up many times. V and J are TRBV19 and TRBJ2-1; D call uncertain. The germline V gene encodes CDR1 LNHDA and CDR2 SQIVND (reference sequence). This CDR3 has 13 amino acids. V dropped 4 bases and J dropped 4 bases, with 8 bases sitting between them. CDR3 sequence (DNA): TGTGCCAGTAGTACCACATCTTACAATGAGCAGTTCTTC. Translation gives CASSTTSYNEQFF.

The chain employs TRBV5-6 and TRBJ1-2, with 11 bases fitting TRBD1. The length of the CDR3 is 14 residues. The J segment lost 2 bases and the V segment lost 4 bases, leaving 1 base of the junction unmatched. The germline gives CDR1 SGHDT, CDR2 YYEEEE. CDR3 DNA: TGTGCCAGCAGCGGACAGGGGGCGAACTATGGCTACACCTTC. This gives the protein CASSGQGANYGYTF.

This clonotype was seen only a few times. Here the CDR3 DNA reads TGTGCCAGCAGATTTGACCGGGACAGGGACAATGAGCAGTTCTTC. Protein sequence: CASRFDRDRDNEQFF. The chain is built from TRBV6-2 or TRBV6-3 and TRBJ2-1; TRBD1 agrees at 9 bases. V lost 6 bases, J lost 5 bases, and 8 bases stayed unmatched. Germline CDR1 and CDR2: MNHEY and SVGEGT. The CDR3 contains 15 residues.

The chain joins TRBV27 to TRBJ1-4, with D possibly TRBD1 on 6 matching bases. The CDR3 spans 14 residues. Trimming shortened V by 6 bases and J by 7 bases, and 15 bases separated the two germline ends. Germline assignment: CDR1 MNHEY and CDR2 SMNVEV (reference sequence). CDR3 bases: TGTGCCAGCAGAAACAGGGAGGGTAGTGAAAAACTGTTTTTT. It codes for CASRNREGSEKLFF.